Below, 2 T cell receptor beta chains from the same sample are listed, as sequenced in a study of CD8+ T cells in alopecia areata (dated by TCRdb to the late 2010s). The treatment or condition label corresponds to: oral pan-JAK inhibitor, 5-10 mg twice daily. Receptor amplification or capture employed the immunoSEQ multiplex PCR assay. To provide template for TCR sequencing, every sample had RNA extracted and reverse transcribed into cDNA. TCRdb mirrors the immuneACCESS table, restricted to in-frame sequences. Some clones are absent from its copies; in checked studies, under half trace to an unresolved V gene, and the reason for the others is unknown. The sample table contains roughly 230,000 clones; only one count was recorded for approximately 47% of them. The ten largest clones take up over 2% of the sample. This sample comprised CD4+ T cells sorted from blood, obtained at approximately week 37, from a patient treated with tofacitinib. The source is a human donor with alopecia areata.

This chain connects TRBV5-1 to TRBJ2-5, with a possible D match to TRBD1 (5 bases). The CDR3 is 15 amino acids. CDR1 and CDR2 (germline): SGHRS, YFSETQ. The ends were cut back, 0 bases at V and 2 bases at J, with 11 bases in the middle. The DNA for the CDR3 is TGCGCCAGCAGCTTGGTTGCGGACAAGCAAGAGACCCAGTACTTC. Its protein product is CASSLVADKQETQYF.

This chain joins TRBV30 and TRBJ1-2, with TRBD1 matching 8 bases. This CDR3 comprises 14 residues. The trim removed 3 bases at V and 4 bases at J, leaving 7 bases unmatched. The germline CDR1 and CDR2 sequences are GTSNPN and SVGIG (reference sequence). In DNA, the CDR3 is TGTGCCTGGAGGGACAGGGCGCTGGGCTATGGCTACACCTTC. This translates into CAWRDRALGYGYTF.